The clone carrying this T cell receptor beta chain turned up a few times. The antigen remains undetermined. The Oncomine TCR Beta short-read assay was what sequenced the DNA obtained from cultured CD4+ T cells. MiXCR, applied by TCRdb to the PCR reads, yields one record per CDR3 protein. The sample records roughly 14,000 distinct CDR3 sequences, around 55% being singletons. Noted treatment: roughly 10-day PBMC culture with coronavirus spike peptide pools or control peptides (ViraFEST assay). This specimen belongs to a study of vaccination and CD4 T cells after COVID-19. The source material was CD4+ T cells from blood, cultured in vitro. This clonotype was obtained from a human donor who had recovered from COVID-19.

The CDR3: CASSRDREYNEQFF. DNA of the CDR3: TGTGCCAGTAGTAGAGACAGGGAGTACAATGAGCAGTTCTTC. J is TRBJ2-1 and V is TRBV19; 7 bases align to TRBD1. V trimming: 4 bases; J trimming: 4 bases; junction bases outside the gene matches: 4. The CDR3 has 14 amino acids. Germline loops: CDR1 LNHDA, CDR2 SQIVND (reference sequence).